The 22 T cell receptor beta chains listed next were all sequenced from one sample in a study of CD8 T cells in Susac syndrome. RNA totalling about 0.5 to 1 ug underwent reverse transcription with random hexamers. Each CDR3 protein gets one entry after TCRdb re-called the immunoSEQ multiplex PCR reads with MiXCR. This sample carries roughly 150,000 distinct CDR3 sequences, roughly 95% of them seen once, and the ten largest clones take 0.15% to 0.2%. Sample: CD4+ T cells from PBMCs. These receptors were taken from a human donor with Susac syndrome.

This sequence joins TRBV20-1 and TRBJ2-5, with TRBD1 matching over 8 bases. The V gene end was trimmed by 3 bases and the J gene end by 2 bases; junction bases not matched to a gene: 2. This CDR3 is built from 13 residues. Per germline, CDR1 DFQATT and CDR2 SNEGSKA (reference sequence). CDR3 residues: CSASDRGQETQYF. In DNA, the CDR3 is TGCAGTGCTAGTGACAGGGGACAAGAGACCCAGTACTTC.

This chain uses TRBV7-9 with TRBJ1-2, with no clear D. Trimming pared 4 bases from V and 0 bases from J, leaving 6 bases between. Germline V gene lookup returns CDR1 SEHNR and CDR2 FQNEAQ (reference sequence). This CDR3 is 13 amino acids long. This CDR3 is CASSSDTNYGYTF. Here the CDR3 DNA reads TGTGCCAGCAGCTCCGATACTAACTATGGCTACACCTTC.

The chain uses TRBV11-2 and TRBJ2-5; D ambiguous. Germline V lookup: CDR1 SGHAT, CDR2 FQNNGV. This CDR3 spans 14 amino acids. V was clipped by 5 bases and J by 6 bases, with 16 bases between them. CDR3 in DNA: TGTGCCAGCAGCCAGGTCCTGGTGGGGAAGACCCAGTACTTC. It is translated as CASSQVLVGKTQYF.

The chain couples TRBV20-1 to TRBJ2-3; 7 bases are shared with TRBD2. J lost 0 bases, V lost 3 bases, and 6 bases had no gene match. This CDR3 is built from 15 residues. Germline assignment: CDR1 DFQATT and CDR2 SNEGSKA (reference sequence). The CDR3, as DNA: TGCAGTGCTAGTGAGCGGGACTCTAGCACAGATACGCAGTATTTT. Its translation: CSASERDSSTDTQYF.

This chain links TRBV14 with TRBJ1-6; D remains unclear. Looked up from germline, CDR1 is SGHDN and CDR2 is FVKESK. The V and J ends lost 4 bases and 10 bases respectively, with 14 bases between them. The CDR3 is 14 amino acids. For the CDR3, the DNA is TGTGCCAGCAGCCCCACAAGGATTGGATCACCCCTCCACTTT. This encodes CASSPTRIGSPLHF.

This sequence joins TRBV14 and TRBJ2-5, with unresolved D. Trimming cost V 1 base and J 7 bases, with 10 bases left between them. This CDR3 comprises 13 residues. The germline gives CDR1 SGHDN, CDR2 FVKESK. The CDR3 DNA reads as TGTGCCAGCAGCCAAGTTAGCCCCGCGACCCAGTACTTC. It specifies CASSQVSPATQYF.

The rearrangement joins TRBV2 to TRBJ2-3; D possibly corresponds to TRBD1 (5 bases). The CDR3 loop spans 15 amino acids. With 5 bases removed from V and 0 bases from J, the gap between germline ends came to 12 bases. From germline, CDR1 is SNHLY and CDR2 FYNNEI. CDR3 protein: CASSPTGASTDTQYF. CDR3 DNA sequence: TGTGCCAGCAGTCCCACAGGAGCTAGCACAGATACGCAGTATTTT.

The chain combines TRBV19 with TRBJ2-2; no clear D gene. Germline loops: CDR1 LNHDA, CDR2 SQIVND (reference sequence). This CDR3 has 14 residues. V was shortened by 5 bases and J by 1 base, with 8 bases between the two germline ends. This CDR3 reads CASSGRENTGELFF. DNA for the CDR3: TGTGCCAGTAGTGGTAGGGAGAACACCGGGGAGCTGTTTTTT.

The chain recombines TRBV10-3 with TRBJ2-3; 10 bases match TRBD1. J gave up 4 bases and V 0 bases, and 4 bases lay outside the gene matches. This CDR3 region has 16 residues. Germline assignment: CDR1 ENHRY and CDR2 SYGVKD. The CDR3 is CAISESGTGEPDTQYF. The CDR3 region has the DNA TGTGCCATCAGTGAGTCGGGGACAGGGGAGCCAGATACGCAGTATTTT.

The chain links TRBV29-1 to TRBJ1-6; a possible D gene is TRBD1 (5 bases). This CDR3 has 13 amino acids. V lost 8 bases and J 5 bases, leaving 13 bases between the germline ends. Germline CDR1 SQVTM, CDR2 ANQGSEA. Here the CDR3 DNA reads TGCAGCTACCGCAGGGACGATAATTCACCCCTCCACTTT. This sequence encodes CSYRRDDNSPLHF.

The chain uses TRBV15 and TRBJ2-4; 7 nucleotides align to TRBD1. The junction had 14 bases not matched to a gene; V was cut back by 2 bases and J by 7 bases. This CDR3 comprises 17 residues. Per germline, CDR1 LNHNV and CDR2 YYDKDF (reference sequence). CDR3: CATSRPGTETRGNIQYF. CDR3 DNA: TGTGCCACCAGCAGACCGGGGACGGAGACCAGGGGGAACATTCAGTACTTC.

The genes are TRBV20-1 and TRBJ2-7; D unclear. CDR1 DFQATT and CDR2 SNEGSKA come from the germline V gene (reference sequence). V gave up 2 bases and J gave up 2 bases, with 10 bases separating them. The CDR3 loop spans 13 amino acids. The CDR3 sequence: CSARSELAYEQYF. The CDR3 bases are TGCAGTGCTAGAAGTGAGTTAGCCTACGAGCAGTACTTC.

The chain combines TRBV29-1 with TRBJ2-5, with D unclear. Germline V gene sequence: CDR1 SQVTM, CDR2 ANQGSEA. Trimming took 7 bases from V and 0 from J, leaving 12 bases between them. There are 13 residues in the CDR3. CDR3 bases: TGCAGCGCCGCTCAGACGTACCAAGAGACCCAGTACTTC. This gives the protein CSAAQTYQETQYF.

V gene TRBV10-3 combines with J gene TRBJ2-5, with D possibly being TRBD2 (5 bases). With 10 bases removed from V and 2 bases from J, the gap between germline ends came to 8 bases. This CDR3 is 11 amino acids long. CDR1 is ENHRY and CDR2 is SYGVKD in the germline V gene. The CDR3: CATSGQETQYF. CDR3 DNA sequence: TGTGCCACCTCGGGGCAAGAGACCCAGTACTTC.

The CDR3 region has the DNA TGTGCCAGCAGCCCAGGGACAGGGAGGAACACTGAAGCTTTCTTT. Residues: CASSPGTGRNTEAFF. This sequence joins TRBV5-6 and TRBJ1-1; 9 bases match TRBD1. The J segment lost 1 base and the V segment lost 4 bases, leaving 5 bases of the junction unmatched. Germline V gene data show CDR1 as SGHDT and CDR2 as YYEEEE. CDR3 size: 15 residues.

This clonotype occurred once. The gene calls are TRBV12-3 or TRBV12-4 and TRBJ1-2; the D gene is possibly TRBD1 (6 bases). V lost 6 bases and J 5 bases, leaving 19 bases between the germline ends. This CDR3 has 15 amino acids. The CDR3 DNA follows: TGTGCCAGCAGCGTCTACAGGGCGCGGGGATATGGCTACACCTTC. Translated: CASSVYRARGYGYTF.

The chain is built from TRBV9 and TRBJ1-6, with a weak D call TRBD1 (5 bases). The germline V gene has CDR1 SGDLS and CDR2 YYNGEE. The CDR3 has 15 amino acids. V shed 1 base and J shed 4 bases, with 9 bases lying between them. In DNA form, the CDR3 reads TGTGCCAGCAGCGTAAGAGGGGAATATAATTCACCCCTCCACTTT. This codes for CASSVRGEYNSPLHF. The whole variable domain, remainder taken from reference TRBV9 and TRBJ1-6, is DSGVTQTPKHLITATGQRVTLRCSPRSGDLSVYWYQQSLDQGLQFLIQYYNGEERAKGNILERFSAQQFPDLHSELNLSSLELGDSALYFCASSVRGEYNSPLHFGNGTRLTVT.

The rearrangement joins TRBV20-1 to TRBJ2-7, with 8 positions matching TRBD2. The germline V gene encodes CDR1 DFQATT and CDR2 SNEGSKA (reference sequence). J gave up 1 base and V 6 bases, and 8 bases lay outside the gene matches. The CDR3 loop spans 14 amino acids. CDR3 nucleotide sequence: TGCAGTGCGAGCACTAGCGGCGCTTCCTACGAGCAGTACTTC. It codes for CSASTSGASYEQYF.

The V gene is TRBV12-3 or TRBV12-4, the J gene TRBJ2-3, with D possibly being TRBD2 (6 bases). This CDR3 is built from 14 residues. V lost 4 bases and J 2 bases, leaving 10 bases between the germline ends. The CDR3 here is CASSSGLPTDTQYF. CDR3 sequence (DNA): TGTGCCAGCAGTTCGGGACTCCCCACAGATACGCAGTATTTT.

The rearrangement joins TRBV3-1 to TRBJ2-7, with 11 bases matching TRBD1. V trimming: 4 bases; J trimming: 7 bases; junction bases outside the gene matches: 6. Germline V gene lookup returns CDR1 LGHDT and CDR2 YNNKEL (reference sequence). The CDR3 runs 14 residues. The CDR3 region is CASSPGQGGGEQYF. The CDR3 DNA reads as TGTGCCAGCAGCCCGGGACAGGGGGGAGGGGAGCAGTACTTC.

The CDR3 reads CSVGRFGQGSTDTQYF. Here the CDR3 DNA reads TGCAGCGTCGGTCGGTTCGGACAGGGATCTACAGATACGCAGTATTTT. The chain links TRBV29-1 to TRBJ2-3, with 8 bases that match TRBD1. The CDR3 extends over 16 amino acids. Per the germline V gene, CDR1 is SQVTM and CDR2 is ANQGSEA. The V segment lost 6 bases and the J segment 3 bases; nucleotides outside the gene matches: 14.

This sequence joins TRBV5-1 and TRBJ2-2; tentative D call: TRBD1 (6 bases). The CDR3 runs 15 residues. CDR1 and CDR2 (germline): SGHRS, YFSETQ. Trimming took off 3 bases at V and 4 bases at J, with 13 bases between the two ends. The CDR3 is CASSYDGQTTGELFF. The CDR3 DNA reads TGCGCCAGCAGCTACGACGGACAGACCACCGGGGAGCTGTTTTTT. The complete variable domain, with remaining parts taken from reference TRBV5-1 and TRBJ2-2, reads KAGVTQTPRYLIKTRGQQVTLSCSPISGHRSVSWYQQTPGQGLQFLFEYFSETQRNKGNFPGRFSGRQFSNSRSEMNVSTLELGDSALYLCASSYDGQTTGELFFGEGSRLTVL.